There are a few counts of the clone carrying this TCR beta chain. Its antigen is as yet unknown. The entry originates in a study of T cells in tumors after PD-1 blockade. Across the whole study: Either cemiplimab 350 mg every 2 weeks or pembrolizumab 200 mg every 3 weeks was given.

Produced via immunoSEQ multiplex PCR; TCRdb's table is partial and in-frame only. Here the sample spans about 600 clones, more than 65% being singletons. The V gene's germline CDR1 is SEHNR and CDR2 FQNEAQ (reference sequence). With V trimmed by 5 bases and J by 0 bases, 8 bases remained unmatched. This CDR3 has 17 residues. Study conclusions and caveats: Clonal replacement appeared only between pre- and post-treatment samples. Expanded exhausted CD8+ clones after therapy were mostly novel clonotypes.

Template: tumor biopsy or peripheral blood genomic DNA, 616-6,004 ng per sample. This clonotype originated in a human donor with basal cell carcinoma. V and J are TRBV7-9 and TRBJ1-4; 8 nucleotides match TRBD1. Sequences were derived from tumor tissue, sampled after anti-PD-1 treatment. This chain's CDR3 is CASSPGTGGATNEKLFF. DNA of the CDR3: TGTGCCAGCAGCCCTGGGACAGGTGGGGCAACTAATGAAAAACTGTTTTTT.